What follows is one TCR beta chain and its context. This sample is drawn from a study of T cell changes during pregnancy in multiple sclerosis. This table comes from immunoSEQ multiplex PCR, and its TCRdb copy is limited to in-frame clones, with some not included. In the table there are under 40,000 clones, roughly nine tenths of which are singletons. The TCR sequence derives from a female donor in good health, enrolled as a control in a pregnancy study. Material: peripheral blood, obtained in the third trimester of pregnancy.

In nucleotides, the CDR3 is TGTGCCAGCAGCTCTAGCGGGGGGGCCGGGGAGACCCAGTACTTC. It encodes CASSSSGGAGETQYF. The V gene is TRBV7-3, the J gene TRBJ2-5; the match to TRBD2 covers 12 bases. Per germline, CDR1 SGHTA and CDR2 FQGTGA. V lost 4 bases and J lost 5; bases outside the gene matches: 5. The CDR3 sequence is 15 residues long.